This TCR beta chain was recorded in a study of blood T cell repertoires in COVID-19. The authors' processing: Counts of nucleated cells, estimated from reference gene primer amplification, were obtained. Sequencing used immunoSEQ multiplex PCR; TCRdb keeps in-frame clones, though not all of them. V, J and clone size are taken as reported in that table, and D and trimming were inferred from the DNA itself. The data contain about 160,000 clones, approximately 81% of them seen just once; the ten biggest clones take up over 9.5%. The CDR3 sequence is 13 residues long. Germline CDR1 reads SGHNT; CDR2 reads YYREEE (reference sequence). V gave up 0 bases and J gave up 5 bases, with 9 bases separating them.

The clonotype comes from a woman of 80 years or more with active or convalescent COVID-19. This chain links TRBV5-4 with TRBJ2-7; possibly TRBD1 for D (5 bases). Sequencing used peripheral blood. In DNA, the CDR3 is TGTGCCAGCAGCTTGGCGCAGGGTGACGAGCAGTACTTC. Translating gives CASSLAQGDEQYF.